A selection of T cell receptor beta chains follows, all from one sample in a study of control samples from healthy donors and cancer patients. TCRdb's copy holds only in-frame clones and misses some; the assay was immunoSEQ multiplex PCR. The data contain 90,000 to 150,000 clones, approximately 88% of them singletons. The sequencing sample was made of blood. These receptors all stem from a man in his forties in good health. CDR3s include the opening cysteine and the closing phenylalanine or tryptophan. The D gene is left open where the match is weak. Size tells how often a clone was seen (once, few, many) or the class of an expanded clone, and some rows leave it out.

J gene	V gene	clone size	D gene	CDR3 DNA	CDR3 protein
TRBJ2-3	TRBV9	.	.	TGTGCCAGCAGCCCCGGCACAGATACGCAGTATTTT	CASSPGTDTQYF
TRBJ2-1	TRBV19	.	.	TGTGCCAGTAGTATACAGCCAGGGGACTCCTACAATGAGCAGTTCTTC	CASSIQPGDSYNEQFF
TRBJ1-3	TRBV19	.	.	TGTGCCAGTACTCAGGGGCAGAGGGACACCATATATTTT	CASTQGQRDTIYF
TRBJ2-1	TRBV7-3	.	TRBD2	TGTGCCAGCAGCTTAAGCGGGGGGGCCCCTAATGAGCAGTTCTTC	CASSLSGGAPNEQFF
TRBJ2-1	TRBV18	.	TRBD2	TGTGCCAGCTCACCAAAGGGCGGGGGGGACTACAATGAGCAGTTCTTC	CASSPKGGGDYNEQFF
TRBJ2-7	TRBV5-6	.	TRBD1	TGTGCCAGCAGCTTGGGGACAGGGAACTACGAGCAGTACTTC	CASSLGTGNYEQYF
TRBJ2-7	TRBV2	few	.	TGTGCCAGCCAGGAAAGGGCCTACGAGCAGTACTTC	CASQERAYEQYF
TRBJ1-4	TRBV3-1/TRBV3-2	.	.	TGTGCCAGCAGCCAACAGCTTCAGGGAAAACTGTTTTTT	CASSQQLQGKLFF
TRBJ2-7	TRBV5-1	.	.	TGCGCCAGCAGCTTCTCCACGGTGACCTACGAGCAGTACTTC	CASSFSTVTYEQYF
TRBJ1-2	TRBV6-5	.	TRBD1	TGTGCCAGCAGTCCCGACAGGGTCAATGGCTACACCTTC	CASSPDRVNGYTF
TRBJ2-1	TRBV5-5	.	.	TGTGCCAGCAGCTTGTTAATCCGGGCGAGGTCCTACAATGAGCAGTTCTTC	CASSLLIRARSYNEQFF
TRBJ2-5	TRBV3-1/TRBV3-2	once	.	TGTGCCAGCAGCTCTTCCGGGACATATGGAGAGACCCAGTACTTC	CASSSSGTYGETQYF
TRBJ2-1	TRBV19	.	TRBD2	TGTGCCAGTAGTAGCTCGCGGGGGGCCTCCTACAATGAGCAGTTCTTC	CASSSSRGASYNEQFF
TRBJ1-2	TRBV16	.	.	TGTGCCAGCAGCCAATCAAGGCAGATCTATGGCTACACCTTC	CASSQSRQIYGYTF
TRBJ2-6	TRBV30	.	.	TGTGCCTGGAGTGTGGACACCACCTCTGGGGCCAACGTCCTGACTTTC	CAWSVDTTSGANVLTF
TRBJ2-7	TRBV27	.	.	TGTGCCAGCAGTTTGAATAGGGGAGCAATCAGATACGAGCAGTACTTC	CASSLNRGAIRYEQYF
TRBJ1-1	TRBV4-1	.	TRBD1	TGCGCCAGCAGCCAGGGACAGATTAACTCCCCGAACACTGAAGCTTTCTTT	CASSQGQINSPNTEAFF
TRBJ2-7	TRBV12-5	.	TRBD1	TGTGCTAGTGGTCAAGGGACAGGGATCGGCGAGCAGTACTTC	CASGQGTGIGEQYF
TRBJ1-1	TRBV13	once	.	TGTGCCAGCAGCCCAAGGGTTCACACTGAAGCTTTCTTT	CASSPRVHTEAFF
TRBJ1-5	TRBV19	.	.	TGTGCCAGTAGTATCGTAGGGGGGCCCCAGCATTTT	CASSIVGGPQHF
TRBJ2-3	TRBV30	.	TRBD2	TGTGCCTGGAGTGTACAAGCGGGGGCTTGTTATTTT	CAWSVQAGACYF
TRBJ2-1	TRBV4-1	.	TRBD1	TGCGCCAGCAGCCAATCTGACAGGGGTCTCTACAATGAGCAGTTCTTC	CASSQSDRGLYNEQFF
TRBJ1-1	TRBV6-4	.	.	TGTGCCAGCAGTGTAGGGGCGCAGAGTCGTGCTTTCTTT	CASSVGAQSRAFF
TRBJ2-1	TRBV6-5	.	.	TGTGCCAGCAGTATAAGCGGTCCCAATGAGCAGTTCTTC	CASSISGPNEQFF
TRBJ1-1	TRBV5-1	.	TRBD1	TGCGCCAGCAGCTCGGGACAGGGATTTGAAGCTTTCTTT	CASSSGQGFEAFF
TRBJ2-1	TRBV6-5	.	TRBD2	TGTGCCAGCAGCTCCCGGGGGGGCCGGGATGAGCAGTTCTTC	CASSSRGGRDEQFF
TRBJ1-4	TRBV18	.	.	TGTGCCAGCTCACCAAGGGGGGCCGGGGAAAAACTGTTTTTT	CASSPRGAGEKLFF
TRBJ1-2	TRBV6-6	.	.	TGTGCCAGCAGACTAGACAGACTTTATGGCTACACCTTC	CASRLDRLYGYTF
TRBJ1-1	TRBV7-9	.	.	TGTGCCAGCAGCCCCGGTTCGGTGAACACTGAAGCTTTCTTT	CASSPGSVNTEAFF
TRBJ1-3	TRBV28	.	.	TGTGCCAGCGGACAAAGTGATGTCAGAAACACCATATATTTT	CASGQSDVRNTIYF
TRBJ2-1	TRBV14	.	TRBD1	TGTGCCAGCAGCCAAGCTGGGACAGAGAACAATGAGCAGTTCTTC	CASSQAGTENNEQFF
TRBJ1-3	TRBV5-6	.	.	TGTGCCAGCAGCTTGTGGGTTTTACCTGGAAACACCATATATTTT	CASSLWVLPGNTIYF
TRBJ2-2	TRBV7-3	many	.	TGTGCCAGCAGCCCCCAGACCTCGAACACCGGGGAGCTGTTTTTT	CASSPQTSNTGELFF
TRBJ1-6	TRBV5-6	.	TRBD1	TGTGCCAGCAGCCTCTACAGGGTGGACAGGCATTCACCCCTCCACTTT	CASSLYRVDRHSPLHF
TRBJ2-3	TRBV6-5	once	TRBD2	TGTGCCCACCGCCCGGGGGGAAGGGATACGCAGTATTTT	CAHRPGGRDTQYF
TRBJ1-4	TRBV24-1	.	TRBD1	TGTGCCACCAGTGATACCGGGACAGGGAATGAAAAACTGTTTTTT	CATSDTGTGNEKLFF
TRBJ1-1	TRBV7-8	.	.	TGTGCCAGCAGCTCTCGGGTCATCAATATGAACACTGAAGCTTTCTTT	CASSSRVINMNTEAFF
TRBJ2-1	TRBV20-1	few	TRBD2	TGCAGTGCTAGTAAACTAGCGGGGGGATTTAACAATGAGCAGTTCTTC	CSASKLAGGFNNEQFF
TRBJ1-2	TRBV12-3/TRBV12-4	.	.	TGTGCCAGCAGTTTAGGGGACAAATATGGCTACACCTTC	CASSLGDKYGYTF
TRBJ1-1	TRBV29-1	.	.	TGCAGCGTTGTCGCGGCGGCTGAAGCTTTCTTT	CSVVAAAEAFF
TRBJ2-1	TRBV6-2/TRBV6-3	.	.	TGTGCCAGCAGCCATAGCCTAACCGGGCACAATGAGCAGTTCTTC	CASSHSLTGHNEQFF
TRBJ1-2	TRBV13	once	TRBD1	TGTGCCAGCAGCTTAGGGACAGGGTTGCGGTATGGCTACACCTTC	CASSLGTGLRYGYTF
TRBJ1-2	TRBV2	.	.	TGTGCCAGCAGTTCACAGGCTTTTCCCCTCTATGGCTACACCTTC	CASSSQAFPLYGYTF
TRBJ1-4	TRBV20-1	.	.	TGCAGTGCTAGAAGTGAAAAACTGTTTTTT	CSARSEKLFF
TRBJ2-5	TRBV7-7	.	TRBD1	TGTGCCAGCAGCTCCGACAGGGAGGAGACCCAGTACTTC	CASSSDREETQYF
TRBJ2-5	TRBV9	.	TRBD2	TGTGCCAGCAGCGACGGACTAGCCCCCCAAGAGACCCAGTACTTC	CASSDGLAPQETQYF
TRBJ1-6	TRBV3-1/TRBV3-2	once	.	TGTGCCAGCAGCTCCTCCTCCTCATATATTCGGGTTCAATCCCTCCACTTT	CASSSSSSYIRVQSLHF
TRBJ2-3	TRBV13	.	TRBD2	TGTGCCAGCATCGGACTAGCGGGGGGGATCGCGACAGATACGCAGTATTTT	CASIGLAGGIATDTQYF
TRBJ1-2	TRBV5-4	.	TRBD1	TGTGCCAGCAGCTTGGGGGACAGGGCTTATGGCTACACCTTC	CASSLGDRAYGYTF
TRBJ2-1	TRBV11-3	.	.	TGTGCCAGCAGCTCAGTATCTACCAATCAGCAGTTCTTC	CASSSVSTNQQFF
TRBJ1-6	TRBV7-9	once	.	TGTGCCAGCAGCTTAGTGGGGGGGCTCGATTCACCCCTCCACTTT	CASSLVGGLDSPLHF
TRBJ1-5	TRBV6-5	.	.	TGTGCCAGCAGAGGAGGGAGGCAGCCCCAGCATTTT	CASRGGRQPQHF
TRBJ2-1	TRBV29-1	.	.	TGCAGCGTCGAGGGGGACATCGGGTACAATGAGCAGTTCTTC	CSVEGDIGYNEQFF
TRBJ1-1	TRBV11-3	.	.	TGTGCCAGCTGCCTCGCTGTTAACACTGAAGCTTTCTTT	CASCLAVNTEAFF
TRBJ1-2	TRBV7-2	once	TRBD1	TGTGCCAGCAGGACAAAGGACAGGCCCCAAGGTGGCTACACCTTC	CASRTKDRPQGGYTF
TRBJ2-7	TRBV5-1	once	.	TGCGCCAGCAGCTTGGACGCGGGTCTCCTCTACGAGCAGTACTTC	CASSLDAGLLYEQYF
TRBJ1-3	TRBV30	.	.	TGTGCCTGGTCTGATTCAGGAAACACCATATATTTT	CAWSDSGNTIYF
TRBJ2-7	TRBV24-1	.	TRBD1	TGTGCCACCAGTGACGCGCCGTCTGTATCGGGACAGGGGTACTACGAGCAGTACTTC	CATSDAPSVSGQGYYEQYF
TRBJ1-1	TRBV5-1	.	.	TGCGCCAGCAGACGCGGGAACACTGAAGCTTTCTTT	CASRRGNTEAFF